The present entry profiles one TCR beta chain with its context. Its matching antigen is unknown. This record belongs to a study of cytomegalovirus exposure and HLA in healthy donors. General observations from the study: A missense DCLRE1C variant was associated with V- and J-gene trimming of TCR beta chains in a later analysis, and an independent cohort replicated the association. As was reported, the HLA-A and HLA-B alleles of most subjects were accurately predicted from TCR beta sequences. A few of the chains that were CMV-associated were confirmed in vitro to be specific for CMV antigens.

PCR amplification relied on 60 Vbeta primers (plus 13 Jbeta primers). TCRdb's copy holds only in-frame clones and misses some; the assay was immunoSEQ multiplex PCR. This table holds about 110,000 clones, roughly 69% found once. Sample: PBMCs. The clonotype was recovered from a middle-aged man in good health and CMV-seropositive.

CDR3 in amino acids: CASSTTGTGVNEQFF. The DNA of the CDR3 is TGTGCCAGCAGCACAACCGGGACTGGGGTCAATGAGCAGTTCTTC. The chain is built from TRBV5-6 and TRBJ2-1; D is possibly TRBD2 (6 bases). There are 15 residues in the CDR3. V dropped 4 bases and J dropped 6 bases, with 17 bases sitting between them. Germline V gene lookup returns CDR1 SGHDT and CDR2 YYEEEE.